This TCR beta chain was observed in a study of shared clonotypes between healthy human individuals. As for the study in general: Samples came from two female and three male donors aged 18 to 49. Study-level points and caveats: Estimated richness was generally greater in naive than memory subsets. In contrast to clonotypes shared by all four donors, non-shared clonotypes had lower generation probabilities.

CDR1 WNHNN and CDR2 SYGVQD come from the germline V gene (reference sequence). V was pared by 4 bases and J by 1 base, with 2 bases of the junction left unmatched. The CDR3 contains 14 residues. Comments on this clone: Its antigen remains unknown.

Clones were read by immunoSEQ multiplex PCR, and TCRdb kept only the in-frame ones, dropping some. The sample gives some 1,600,000 clones, 98% of which show up once; about 0.42% is in the top ten. The sequenced material came from naive CD4+ T cells sorted from blood. Sample subset: CD45RA+ positively selected. This TCR was sampled from a young man in good health. The chain has TRBV10-1 and TRBJ2-7; the match to TRBD1 covers 9 bases. CDR3 nucleotide sequence: TGCGCCAGCAGTGGGGGACAGGGTTCCTACGAGCAGTACTTC. Translated, it gives CASSGGQGSYEQYF.